This T cell receptor beta chain was identified in a study of blood T cell repertoires in COVID-19. For the study at large: From T cells, B-cell-depleted T cells, or PBMCs came the material, which was cDNA or gDNA.

Sequencing used immunoSEQ multiplex PCR; TCRdb keeps in-frame clones, though not all of them. Here the sample spans about 280,000 clones, more than 80% being singletons. CDR1 is MNHEY, CDR2 SMNVEV, per germline (reference sequence). The CDR3 runs 14 residues. V gave up 5 bases and J gave up 8 bases, with 13 bases separating them. This clone came up a few times. V gene TRBV27 combines with J gene TRBJ1-6, with D possibly TRBD1 on 6 matching bases. The sequencing sample was made of peripheral blood. The TCR was taken from a woman aged 25 to 39 with active or convalescent COVID-19. This chain's CDR3 is CASSPLGQHSPLHF. CDR3 in DNA: TGTGCCAGCAGTCCCCTAGGACAGCATTCACCCCTCCACTTT.